The rows below give T cell receptor beta chains drawn from one sample of a study of long-term antiretroviral therapy in people with HIV. Sequencing was performed with immunoSEQ multiplex PCR; in TCRdb, only in-frame clones are kept and a portion is missing. The sample shows tens of thousands of clones, approximately 84% of them seen only once. The source material was unsorted PBMCs, sampled approximately 2.9 years before starting antiretroviral therapy. The source of these receptors is a woman between 25 and 40 years old with HIV. Each CDR3 is given with its conserved first and last residue. Each record gives: J gene, clone size, V gene, D gene, CDR3 protein, CDR3 DNA. A D gene is named only where the DNA matches it firmly. Size values are once, few and many counts, or a class for expanded clones, and some rows have none.

TRBJ2-1 - TRBV11-2 - CASSLTGGNNEQFF TGTGCCAGCAGCCTCACCGGCGGAAACAATGAGCAGTTCTTC
TRBJ1-5 - TRBV6-5 - CASRPGTASPQHF TGTGCCAGCAGACCTGGGACGGCGTCGCCCCAGCATTTT
TRBJ1-4 - TRBV30 TRBD1 CASKQGQGWNEKLFF TGTGCCTCTAAACAAGGACAGGGGTGGAATGAAAAACTGTTTTTT
TRBJ1-6 - TRBV2 - CASSVGGDNSPLHF TGTGCCAGCAGTGTTGGCGGTGATAATTCACCCCTCCACTTT
TRBJ1-1 few TRBV7-8 - CASSFSLNTEAFF TGTGCCAGCAGCTTTTCGCTGAACACTGAAGCTTTCTTT
TRBJ1-6 few TRBV7-8 - CASSPGAAWDSPLHF TGTGCCAGCAGCCCCGGGGCAGCGTGGGATTCACCCCTCCACTTT
TRBJ2-5 - TRBV5-4 - CASSLAAPDAETQYF TGTGCCAGCAGCTTGGCAGCGCCCGATGCGGAGACCCAGTACTTC
TRBJ2-1 - TRBV11-3 TRBD1 CASSTRTGNEQFF TGTGCCAGCAGCACCAGGACAGGCAATGAGCAGTTCTTC
TRBJ2-3 - TRBV7-7 - CASSPWDSQAPTDTQYF TGTGCCAGCAGCCCGTGGGATTCGCAAGCCCCCACAGATACGCAGTATTTT
TRBJ2-7 - TRBV21-1 - CASSKGASGREQYF TGTGCCAGCAGCAAAGGCGCCTCCGGTCGTGAGCAGTACTTC
TRBJ2-2 - TRBV9 - CASSVEGELFF TGTGCCAGCAGCGTAGAGGGGGAGCTGTTTTTT
TRBJ2-1 - TRBV10-3 - CAISGVKGFNEQFF TGTGCCATCAGTGGAGTTAAGGGTTTCAATGAGCAGTTCTTC
TRBJ2-5 - TRBV5-6 - CASSFRTVRETQYF TGTGCCAGCAGCTTTAGGACGGTCCGAGAGACCCAGTACTTC
TRBJ1-1 - TRBV30 TRBD1 CAWRGQTGVTEAFF TGTGCCTGGAGGGGTCAGACAGGGGTCACTGAAGCTTTCTTT
TRBJ2-2 - TRBV6-5 TRBD1 CASSPQGKDGELFF TGTGCCAGCAGTCCACAGGGGAAAGACGGGGAGCTGTTTTTT
TRBJ2-3 - TRBV18 - CASSPFGPGSTDTQYF TGTGCCAGCTCACCATTCGGACCGGGGAGCACAGATACGCAGTATTTT
TRBJ1-6 - TRBV7-8 - CASSFQERGYNSPLHF TGTGCCAGCAGCTTCCAAGAAAGGGGATATAATTCACCCCTCCACTTT
TRBJ1-5 - TRBV10-3 TRBD1 CAISPGQGGNNQPQHF TGTGCCATCAGCCCCGGACAGGGGGGAAACAATCAGCCCCAGCATTTT
TRBJ2-1 - TRBV2 - CASRGLGAPEQFF TGTGCCAGCAGGGGCCTCGGGGCCCCTGAGCAGTTCTTC
TRBJ1-1 - TRBV5-6 TRBD1 CASSAMDRGEAFF TGTGCCAGCAGCGCGATGGACAGGGGTGAAGCTTTCTTT
TRBJ1-2 - TRBV6-5 TRBD1 CASSYSAGTGSRGYTF TGTGCCAGCAGTTACTCCGCAGGGACAGGCTCTCGGGGCTACACCTTC
TRBJ1-2 once TRBV30 - CAWIDGANYGYTF TGTGCCTGGATCGACGGAGCTAACTATGGCTACACCTTC
TRBJ1-6 - TRBV2 TRBD1 CASSRTGGNSPLHF TGTGCCAGCAGTCGGACAGGGGGAAATTCACCCCTCCACTTT
TRBJ2-1 - TRBV7-2 - CASSRDSLLMTNEQFF TGTGCCAGCAGTCGGGACTCCCTTTTAATGACCAATGAGCAGTTCTTC
TRBJ1-5 - TRBV15 - CATSRAVDQPQHF TGTGCCACCAGCAGAGCGGTAGATCAGCCCCAGCATTTT
TRBJ2-2 - TRBV7-9 - CARSEAGNTGELFF TGTGCCAGGTCCGAGGCAGGAAACACCGGGGAGCTGTTTTTT
TRBJ1-4 once TRBV11-2 - CASRTGSGADQGKLFF TGTGCCAGCAGAACAGGATCAGGAGCCGACCAGGGAAAACTGTTTTTT
TRBJ1-2 - TRBV19 - CASSPARDEQKRGYTF TGTGCCAGTAGCCCGGCAAGGGACGAGCAGAAGAGGGGCTACACCTTC